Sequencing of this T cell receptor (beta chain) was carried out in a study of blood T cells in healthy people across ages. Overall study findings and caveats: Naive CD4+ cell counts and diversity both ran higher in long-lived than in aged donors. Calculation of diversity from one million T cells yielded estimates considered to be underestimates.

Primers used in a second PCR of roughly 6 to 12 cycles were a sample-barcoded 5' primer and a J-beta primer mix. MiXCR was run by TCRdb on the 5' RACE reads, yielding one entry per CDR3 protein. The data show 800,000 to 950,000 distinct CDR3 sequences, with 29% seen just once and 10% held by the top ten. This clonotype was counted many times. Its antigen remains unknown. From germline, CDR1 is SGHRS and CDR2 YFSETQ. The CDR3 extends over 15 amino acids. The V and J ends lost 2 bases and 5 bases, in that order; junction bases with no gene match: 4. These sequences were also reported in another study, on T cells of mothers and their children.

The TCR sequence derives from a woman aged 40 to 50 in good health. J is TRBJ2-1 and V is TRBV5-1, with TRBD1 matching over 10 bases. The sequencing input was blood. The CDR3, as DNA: TGCGCCAGCAGCTTTGGGGACAGGGGCCACAATGAGCAGTTCTTC. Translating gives CASSFGDRGHNEQFF.